The 8 T cell receptor beta chains below were found in one sample sequenced in a study of control samples from healthy donors and cancer patients. Using immunoSEQ multiplex PCR, the repertoire was profiled, and TCRdb retains in-frame clones only, with some absent. The profile covers around 160,000 clones, with approximately 93% appearing a single time and under 7% taken by the ten largest. Sequenced input: blood. These receptors all stem from a man aged 18 to 35 in good health.

V is TRBV4-2 and J is TRBJ2-7, with 9 bases lining up with TRBD2. This CDR3 contains 14 residues. The J segment lost 3 bases and the V segment lost 2 bases, leaving 2 bases of the junction unmatched. Germline CDR1 is LGHNA and CDR2 is YNFKEQ. The CDR3 DNA follows: TGTGCCAGCAGCCAATCAGCGGGAGGCTACGAGCAGTACTTC. Residues: CASSQSAGGYEQYF.

The chain joins TRBV30 to TRBJ2-3, with D hard to call. The CDR3 is 13 residues long. With 7 bases removed from V and 0 bases from J, the gap between germline ends came to 11 bases. Germline V gives CDR1 GTSNPN, CDR2 SVGIG (reference sequence). The CDR3 region is CASSSISTDTQYF. In nucleotides, the CDR3 is TGTGCCTCAAGTTCGATTAGCACAGATACGCAGTATTTT.

This CDR3 reads CASSGGAGGRVQETQYF. CDR3 in DNA: TGTGCCAGCAGCGGTGGAGCGGGGGGGAGAGTCCAAGAGACCCAGTACTTC. The gene calls are TRBV7-9 and TRBJ2-5; 10 bases line up with TRBD2. V gave up 5 bases and J gave up 1 base; unmatched junction bases: 10. Germline CDR1 reads SEHNR; CDR2 reads FQNEAQ (reference sequence). The CDR3 runs 17 residues.

This clone appeared once. The rearrangement links TRBV4-2 to TRBJ2-2, with D possibly matching TRBD2 (5 bases). This CDR3 comprises 16 residues. In germline, CDR1 is LGHNA, CDR2 YNFKEQ. V lost 1 base to trimming and J lost 5 bases, with 14 bases between them. This chain's CDR3 is CASSQGIGVGTGELFF. The CDR3, as DNA: TGTGCCAGCAGCCAAGGCATCGGGGTGGGGACCGGGGAGCTGTTTTTT.

The V and J genes are TRBV2 and TRBJ1-6; D unresolved. V was cut by 1 base and J by 14 bases, with 15 bases left in between. Germline loops: CDR1 SNHLY, CDR2 FYNNEI. The CDR3 sequence is 14 residues long. The CDR3 here is CASSEVGTSPSLHF. CDR3 bases: TGTGCCAGCAGTGAAGTGGGTACATCCCCATCCCTCCACTTT.

This clone was seen just once. The chain combines TRBV7-3 with TRBJ2-1, with D maybe TRBD1 (5 bases). Germline V gives CDR1 SGHTA, CDR2 FQGTGA. Between the trimmed V and J ends, which lost 1 base and 4 bases, there was a span of 14 bases. There are 16 residues in the CDR3. The chain's CDR3 is CASSLRSRGGYNEQFF. CDR3 bases: TGTGCCAGCAGCTTAAGAAGTAGGGGCGGTTACAATGAGCAGTTCTTC.

The chain combines TRBV6-5 with TRBJ1-1, with 7 bases lining up with TRBD1. This CDR3 has 13 residues. V gave up 2 bases and J gave up 11 bases; unmatched junction bases: 8. Germline V gene data show CDR1 as MNHEY and CDR2 as SVGAGI. The CDR3 DNA follows: TGTGCCAGCAGTTACGGGAACAGGGGTAGGGCTTTCTTT. The encoded protein is CASSYGNRGRAFF.

The V and J genes are TRBV27 and TRBJ1-1; D unresolved. The CDR3 has 13 residues. Germline values: CDR1 MNHEY, CDR2 SMNVEV (reference sequence). Deletions cut 0 bases from V and 7 bases from J, with 9 bases between. The CDR3 protein is CASSLSPGNEAFF. DNA of the CDR3: TGTGCCAGCAGTTTATCCCCCGGCAATGAAGCTTTCTTT.